The next 26 T cell receptor delta chains were all read from a single sample in a study of gamma-delta T cells after stem cell transplantation (TCRdb year 2016). Library construction relied on RT-PCR. The instrument was an Illumina MiSeq. TCRdb processed the public reads again with the CATT caller, after which rows with matching DNA were combined. The sample table contains over 1,500 delta-chain clones; only one count was recorded for less than 5% of them. Clones ranked in the top ten supply 30% to 50% of the sample. The sequencing sample was made of gamma-delta T cells. Receptors were obtained from a human donor. It is not recorded whose cells these are; they may come from a transplant donor.

Turning to this clone: A far larger clone is a single base away, which makes a read error likely. The sample holds other DNA sequences that translate to the same CDR3. V usage is TRDV1 and J usage is TRDJ4; 12 bases agree with TRDD3. Germline values: CDR1 TSWWSYY, CDR2 QGS. Trimming removed 2 bases from V and 4 bases from J; junction bases left unmatched: 23. This CDR3 is 21 amino acids long. The CDR3 DNA reads TGTGCTCTTGGGGAAGGACGCGGCCCCTTCTGGGGGATACGCCATGTGGAACCCCTGATCTTT. Amino acids: CALGEGRGPFWGIRHVEPLIF.

In its sample, this clone was seen a few times. The TCRdb protein, from a much larger clone, departs from this DNA's translation at residue 6, likely by read error; the protein shown derives from the DNA. CDR3: CALGDPQNPLTLLGDLHKLIF. In DNA, the CDR3 is TGTGCTCTTGGGGACCCCCAAAACCCCCTGACCTTACTGGGGGATTTACATAAACTCATCTTT. The chain links TRDV1 to TRDJ1; 10 bases match TRDD3. The CDR3 contains 21 residues. Germline-derived CDR1 and CDR2 are TSWWSYY and QGS. V shed 3 bases, J shed 6 bases, and the junction held 25 bases outside the gene matches.

Judged by abundance, this clone is large. The chain links TRDV2 to TRDJ1; D might be TRDD3 (6 bases). The CDR3 spans 19 residues. Trimming cost V 0 bases and J 0 bases, with 22 bases left between them. CDR1 and CDR2 (germline): GEAIGNYY, EKD. Written as DNA, the CDR3 is TGTGCCTGTGACACCGTGGTTACGAATGGGTTGGGGGACACCGATAAACTCATCTTT. Its translation: CACDTVVTNGLGDTDKLIF.

Turning to this clone: A read error is the likely source, as a far larger clone sits one nucleotide away. The DNA is left out, because the CDR3 cannot be placed on it with certainty; the CDR3 is given as TCRdb lists it. The chain uses TRAV29/DV5 and TRDJ2; TRDD3 is the table's D call, not checked against the DNA. Germline V lookup: CDR1 NSMFDY, CDR2 ISSIKDK. Counting both end residues, the CDR3 totals 27 amino acids. CDR3 sequence reads: CSVLLCSKRGVISYVSTRANLTAQLFF.

This clone has more than one count but fewer than ten. The chain joins TRDV3 to TRDJ1, with 11 nucleotides matching TRDD3. CDR3 length: 21 amino acids. The V gene's germline CDR1 is TVYSNPD and CDR2 GDNSRS (reference sequence). V trimming: 1 base; J trimming: 0 bases; junction bases outside the gene matches: 22. Here the CDR3 DNA reads TGTGCCTTTACCCTCTTCCGGCTGGGGGATACCCACGTGCTGTACACCGATAAACTCATCTTT. This encodes CAFTLFRLGDTHVLYTDKLIF.

With respect to this clone: For this DNA, TCRdb reports the protein of a much larger clone, which diverges at residue 11, most likely from a read error; the protein presented here is translated directly from the DNA. This chain uses TRDV1 with TRDJ1, with 8 bases that match TRDD3. The CDR3 is 19 amino acids. The ends lost 3 bases at V and 0 bases at J; junction bases unmatched: 15. Germline CDR1 reads TSWWSYY; CDR2 reads QGS. CDR3 sequence (DNA): TGTGCTCTTGGGGACACCCCGACTGGGGGGACAACGTACACCGATAAACTCATCTTT. It yields the protein CALGDTPTGGTTYTDKLIF.

This clone qualifies as medium-sized. This is likely an artifact of a read error, given a far larger clone one base away. The chain has TRDV1 and TRDJ2, with TRDD2 matching 9 bases. The CDR3 runs to 22 residues. The germline V gene encodes CDR1 TSWWSYY and CDR2 QGS. J was trimmed by 5 bases and V by 3 bases; bases with no gene match: 25. Here the CDR3 DNA reads TGTGCTCTTGGGGACCTCGGCCCCTTCCTACCCTGGGGGCCCAATTTTACAGCACAACTCTTCTTT. It specifies CALGDLGPFLPWGPNFTAQLFF.

About this clone: A far larger clone is off by one base, so a read error is likely. This CDR3 is also generated by other DNA sequences in the sample. This chain connects TRDV2 to TRDJ1, with D possibly matching TRDD3 (6 bases). Trimming cost V 0 bases and J 8 bases, with 15 bases left between them. There are 14 residues in the CDR3. Germline assignment: CDR1 GEAIGNYY and CDR2 EKD. The CDR3 DNA follows: TGTGCCTGTGACACCATGGGGGGCCGCGACAAACTCATCTTT. As protein: CACDTMGGRDKLIF.

A few counts support this clone. The TCRdb protein, from a much larger clone, departs from this DNA's translation at residue 11, likely by read error; the protein shown derives from the DNA. The CDR3 spells CALGELGGYADYTDKLIF. DNA for the CDR3: TGTGCTCTTGGGGAACTGGGTGGATACGCGGATTACACCGATAAACTCATCTTT. The chain combines TRDV1 with TRDJ1; the match to TRDD3 covers 7 bases. V lost 0 bases, J lost 0 bases, and 10 bases stayed unmatched. This CDR3 is built from 18 residues. Germline V gives CDR1 TSWWSYY, CDR2 QGS.

In this sample, this clone turned up a few times. TCRdb pairs this DNA with a much larger clone's protein that differs at residue 7, likely a read error; the protein shown was translated from the DNA. V is TRDV2 and J is TRDJ2, with TRDD3 matching 8 bases. With V trimmed by 3 bases and J by 4 bases, 12 bases remained unmatched. The CDR3 consists of 17 residues. Germline assignment: CDR1 GEAIGNYY and CDR2 EKD. CDR3 in amino acids: CACDAIAIGGSTAQLFF. The CDR3 region has the DNA TGTGCCTGTGACGCCATTGCTATTGGGGGATCGACAGCACAACTCTTCTTT.

Note on this clone: The likely explanation is a read error, given a far larger clone one base away. The rearrangement links TRDV2 to TRDJ3; the match to TRDD3 covers 12 bases. CDR1 and CDR2 (germline): GEAIGNYY, EKD. Trimming took 6 bases from V and 0 from J; bases not matched to a gene: 20. The length of the CDR3 is 23 residues. The CDR3 nucleotides read TGTGCCTGTAACGCGGGATACTGGGGGATACAAGACGGAGGCTCCTGGGACACCCGACAGATGTTTTTC. Translating gives CACNAGYWGIQDGGSWDTRQMFF.

As concerns this clone: A far larger clone is only one base removed, so a read error is likely. This chain uses TRDV1 with TRDJ1, with TRDD3 matching over 12 bases. V shed 4 bases and J 0 bases; nucleotides not matched to a gene: 15. Germline assignment: CDR1 TSWWSYY and CDR2 QGS. The CDR3 consists of 20 residues. The DNA of the CDR3 is TGTGCTCTTGGGGGACTAGTACCCTACTGGGGGATACCTGACACCGATAAACTCATCTTT. This translates into CALGGLVPYWGIPDTDKLIF.

In this sample, this clone is medium-sized (0.01 to 0.1%). Other DNA sequences within the sample encode an identical CDR3. The CDR3 protein is CALGDSQNPLTLLGDLHKLIF. The CDR3 DNA is TGTGCTCTTGGGGACTCCCAAAACCCCCTGACCTTACTGGGGGATTTACATAAACTCATCTTT. The V gene is TRDV1, the J gene TRDJ1, with 10 bases that match TRDD3. Germline trimming cut 3 bases from V and 6 bases from J; bases unmatched to any gene: 25. Germline V CDR1 and CDR2: TSWWSYY, QGS. The CDR3 is 21 residues long.

Details on this clone: TCRdb attributes to this sequence the protein of a much larger clone, which differs from the DNA translation at residue 5; a read error is likely, and the protein displayed is translated from the DNA. V usage is TRDV1 and J usage is TRDJ1; possibly TRDD2 for D (5 bases). V was shortened by 5 bases and J by 1 base, with 14 bases between the two germline ends. Germline CDR1 and CDR2: TSWWSYY and QGS. This CDR3 contains 15 residues. CDR3 region: CALGPYFLPTDKLIF. CDR3 DNA: TGTGCTCTTGGGCCCTATTTCCTCCCCACCGATAAACTCATCTTT.

The sample holds a few counts of this clone. TCRdb attributes to this sequence the protein of a much larger clone, which differs from the DNA translation at residue 7; a read error is likely, and the protein displayed is translated from the DNA. This sequence joins TRDV1 and TRDJ1; 8 nucleotides agree with TRDD3. This CDR3 comprises 19 residues. Germline CDR1 is TSWWSYY and CDR2 is QGS. V was pared by 3 bases and J by 0 bases, with 15 bases of the junction left unmatched. CDR3 nucleotides: TGTGCTCTTGGGGACACCCTGACTGGGGGGCCAACGTACACCGATAAACTCATCTTT. Amino acid sequence: CALGDTLTGGPTYTDKLIF.

As concerns this clone: A read error is the likely source, as a far larger clone sits one nucleotide away. The same CDR3 arises from other DNA sequences in this sample as well. The genes are TRAV29/DV5 and TRDJ1; a weak D match, TRDD2 (6 bases). Germline CDR1 and CDR2: NSMFDY and ISSIKDK. The CDR3 runs to 19 residues. CDR3 loop: CAASHFPRGPTLYTDKLIF. CDR3 sequence (DNA): TGTGCGGCAAGTCATTTTCCTAGGGGTCCTACGTTGTACACCGATAAACTCATCTTT.

This clone was detected a few times. It may be a read error: a sequence one base away is much more abundant. The sample contains more than one DNA sequence encoding this CDR3. The V call is TRDV1, the J call TRDJ1; D tentatively fits TRDD2 or TRDD3 (5 bases each). CDR1 is TSWWSYY, CDR2 QGS, per germline. This CDR3 has 26 residues. Trimming left V 3 bases short and J 0 bases short, with 44 bases between. The CDR3 is CALGEPDRSLPWTMGSTPPYTDKLIF. For the CDR3, the DNA is TGTGCTCTTGGGGAGCCTGATCGATCCCTACCCTGGACGATGGGGTCCACCCCGCCGTACACCGATAAACTCATCTTT.

This clone was seen a few times. TCRdb's protein for this DNA is that of a much larger clone and differs from the translation at residue 8, likely a read error; the protein shown is the DNA translation. This chain joins TRDV1 and TRDJ1, with D tentatively TRDD3 (6 bases). This CDR3 spans 19 amino acids. CDR1 is TSWWSYY, CDR2 QGS, per germline. The V end lost 4 bases, the J end lost 3 bases, and 27 bases lay between the germline ends. The CDR3 sequence: CALGGSFPAGALTADKLIF. CDR3 bases: TGTGCTCTTGGGGGCTCGTTCCCAGCTGGGGCACTTACGGCCGATAAACTCATCTTT.

A note on this clone: Given a far larger clone just one base away, this is likely a sequencing read error. In the same sample, other DNA sequences code for this CDR3. The rearrangement uses TRDV2 and TRDJ1; no definite D call. The CDR3 totals 14 residues. Germline values: CDR1 GEAIGNYY, CDR2 EKD. Here the CDR3 DNA reads TGTGCCTGTGACACCGTCGGGGCCCTCGATAAACTCATCTTC. Protein sequence: CACDTVGALDKLIF.

Worth noting for this clone: This DNA's translation and the protein TCRdb lists, from a much larger clone, do not match at residue 13, likely due to a read error; the protein shown is translated from the DNA. CDR3 amino acids: CACDLIPHKPGNIIF. CDR3 nucleotide sequence: TGTGCCTGTGACCTCATTCCGCACAAACCAGGAAACATCATCTTT. The chain is built from TRDV2 and TRDJ1; D uncertain. The V end lost 3 bases, the J end lost 12 bases, and 25 bases lay between the germline ends. CDR1 GEAIGNYY and CDR2 EKD come from the germline V gene. The CDR3 covers 15 residues.

In its sample, this clone is medium-sized. This may be a read error, as it is one base from a much larger clone. The same CDR3 arises from other DNA sequences in this sample as well. The chain employs TRDV1 and TRDJ1; 10 bases agree with TRDD3. The germline V gene encodes CDR1 TSWWSYY and CDR2 QGS. The CDR3 is 21 amino acids. V shed 9 bases, J shed 1 base, and the junction held 26 bases outside the gene matches. The CDR3 spells CALGSALLFGRTGGSTDKLIF. The CDR3 DNA reads TGTGCTCTCGGGTCCGCTCTACTCTTTGGGCGTACTGGGGGATCCACCGATAAACTCATCTTT.

Worth noting for this clone: This DNA's translation and the protein TCRdb lists, from a much larger clone, do not match at residue 7, likely due to a read error; the protein shown is translated from the DNA. The chain combines TRDV1 with TRDJ1; TRDD3 matches 9 bases. Germline V gives CDR1 TSWWSYY, CDR2 QGS. The trim removed 4 bases at V and 2 bases at J, leaving 29 bases unmatched. The CDR3 loop spans 23 amino acids. CDR3 in amino acids: CALGVRLAFPRLGDVPRTDKLIF. The CDR3 region has the DNA TGTGCTCTTGGGGTCCGTCTGGCCTTCCCACGTCTGGGGGATGTTCCTAGAACCGATAAACTCATCTTT.

This clone was observed a few times. TCRdb's entry gives the protein of a much larger clone, which mismatches this DNA's translation at residue 16, likely from a read error; the protein reported here is translated from the DNA. The V gene is TRDV1, the J gene TRDJ1; 9 positions match TRDD3. The V segment lost 3 bases and the J segment 9 bases; nucleotides outside the gene matches: 23. CDR1 is TSWWSYY and CDR2 is QGS in the germline V gene. This CDR3 spans 19 amino acids. The CDR3 region is CALGDLHLLVLGDGGELIF. The DNA for the CDR3 is TGTGCTCTTGGGGACCTGCACCTCCTAGTACTGGGGGACGGGGGCGAACTCATCTTT.

A word on this clone: This is likely an artifact of a read error, given a far larger clone one base away. The identical CDR3 is also encoded by other nucleotide sequences in the sample. V gene TRDV2 combines with J gene TRDJ1; TRDD3 is a possible D gene (6 bases). There are 15 residues in the CDR3. The V end was cut by 0 bases, the J end by 1 base, with 11 bases between. Germline-derived CDR1 and CDR2 are GEAIGNYY and EKD. As DNA, the CDR3 is TGTGCCTGTGACACCATGGGGGTTAGCACCGATAAACTCATCTTT. Translated, it gives CACDTMGVSTDKLIF.

Concerning this clone itself: The TCRdb record carries a much larger clone's protein, which differs from this DNA's translation at residue 6; a read error is the likely cause, and the protein listed here is the DNA translation. This chain connects TRDV1 to TRDJ1, with 13 bases matching TRDD3. In germline, CDR1 is TSWWSYY, CDR2 QGS. V lost 7 bases, J lost 4 bases, and 24 bases stayed unmatched. The CDR3 runs 21 residues. The CDR3 DNA reads TGTGCTCTTGTCCCCTCCTTCCTACTAGTCACTGGGGGATACGGCTTCGATAAACTCATCTTT. Protein sequence: CALVPSFLLVTGGYGFDKLIF.

Concerning this clone itself: This may be a read error, as it is one base from a much larger clone. The same CDR3 is also encoded by other DNA sequences in this sample. The V and J genes are TRDV1 and TRDJ1, with TRDD3 matching over 10 bases. V was clipped by 3 bases and J by 6 bases; unmatched bases: 25. Per the germline V gene, CDR1 is TSWWSYY and CDR2 is QGS. This CDR3 spans 21 amino acids. The CDR3, as DNA: TGTGCTCTTGGGGACTCCCAAAACCCCCTGACCTTACTGGGGGATCTACATAAACTCATCTTT. Amino acids: CALGDSQNPLTLLGDLHKLIF.